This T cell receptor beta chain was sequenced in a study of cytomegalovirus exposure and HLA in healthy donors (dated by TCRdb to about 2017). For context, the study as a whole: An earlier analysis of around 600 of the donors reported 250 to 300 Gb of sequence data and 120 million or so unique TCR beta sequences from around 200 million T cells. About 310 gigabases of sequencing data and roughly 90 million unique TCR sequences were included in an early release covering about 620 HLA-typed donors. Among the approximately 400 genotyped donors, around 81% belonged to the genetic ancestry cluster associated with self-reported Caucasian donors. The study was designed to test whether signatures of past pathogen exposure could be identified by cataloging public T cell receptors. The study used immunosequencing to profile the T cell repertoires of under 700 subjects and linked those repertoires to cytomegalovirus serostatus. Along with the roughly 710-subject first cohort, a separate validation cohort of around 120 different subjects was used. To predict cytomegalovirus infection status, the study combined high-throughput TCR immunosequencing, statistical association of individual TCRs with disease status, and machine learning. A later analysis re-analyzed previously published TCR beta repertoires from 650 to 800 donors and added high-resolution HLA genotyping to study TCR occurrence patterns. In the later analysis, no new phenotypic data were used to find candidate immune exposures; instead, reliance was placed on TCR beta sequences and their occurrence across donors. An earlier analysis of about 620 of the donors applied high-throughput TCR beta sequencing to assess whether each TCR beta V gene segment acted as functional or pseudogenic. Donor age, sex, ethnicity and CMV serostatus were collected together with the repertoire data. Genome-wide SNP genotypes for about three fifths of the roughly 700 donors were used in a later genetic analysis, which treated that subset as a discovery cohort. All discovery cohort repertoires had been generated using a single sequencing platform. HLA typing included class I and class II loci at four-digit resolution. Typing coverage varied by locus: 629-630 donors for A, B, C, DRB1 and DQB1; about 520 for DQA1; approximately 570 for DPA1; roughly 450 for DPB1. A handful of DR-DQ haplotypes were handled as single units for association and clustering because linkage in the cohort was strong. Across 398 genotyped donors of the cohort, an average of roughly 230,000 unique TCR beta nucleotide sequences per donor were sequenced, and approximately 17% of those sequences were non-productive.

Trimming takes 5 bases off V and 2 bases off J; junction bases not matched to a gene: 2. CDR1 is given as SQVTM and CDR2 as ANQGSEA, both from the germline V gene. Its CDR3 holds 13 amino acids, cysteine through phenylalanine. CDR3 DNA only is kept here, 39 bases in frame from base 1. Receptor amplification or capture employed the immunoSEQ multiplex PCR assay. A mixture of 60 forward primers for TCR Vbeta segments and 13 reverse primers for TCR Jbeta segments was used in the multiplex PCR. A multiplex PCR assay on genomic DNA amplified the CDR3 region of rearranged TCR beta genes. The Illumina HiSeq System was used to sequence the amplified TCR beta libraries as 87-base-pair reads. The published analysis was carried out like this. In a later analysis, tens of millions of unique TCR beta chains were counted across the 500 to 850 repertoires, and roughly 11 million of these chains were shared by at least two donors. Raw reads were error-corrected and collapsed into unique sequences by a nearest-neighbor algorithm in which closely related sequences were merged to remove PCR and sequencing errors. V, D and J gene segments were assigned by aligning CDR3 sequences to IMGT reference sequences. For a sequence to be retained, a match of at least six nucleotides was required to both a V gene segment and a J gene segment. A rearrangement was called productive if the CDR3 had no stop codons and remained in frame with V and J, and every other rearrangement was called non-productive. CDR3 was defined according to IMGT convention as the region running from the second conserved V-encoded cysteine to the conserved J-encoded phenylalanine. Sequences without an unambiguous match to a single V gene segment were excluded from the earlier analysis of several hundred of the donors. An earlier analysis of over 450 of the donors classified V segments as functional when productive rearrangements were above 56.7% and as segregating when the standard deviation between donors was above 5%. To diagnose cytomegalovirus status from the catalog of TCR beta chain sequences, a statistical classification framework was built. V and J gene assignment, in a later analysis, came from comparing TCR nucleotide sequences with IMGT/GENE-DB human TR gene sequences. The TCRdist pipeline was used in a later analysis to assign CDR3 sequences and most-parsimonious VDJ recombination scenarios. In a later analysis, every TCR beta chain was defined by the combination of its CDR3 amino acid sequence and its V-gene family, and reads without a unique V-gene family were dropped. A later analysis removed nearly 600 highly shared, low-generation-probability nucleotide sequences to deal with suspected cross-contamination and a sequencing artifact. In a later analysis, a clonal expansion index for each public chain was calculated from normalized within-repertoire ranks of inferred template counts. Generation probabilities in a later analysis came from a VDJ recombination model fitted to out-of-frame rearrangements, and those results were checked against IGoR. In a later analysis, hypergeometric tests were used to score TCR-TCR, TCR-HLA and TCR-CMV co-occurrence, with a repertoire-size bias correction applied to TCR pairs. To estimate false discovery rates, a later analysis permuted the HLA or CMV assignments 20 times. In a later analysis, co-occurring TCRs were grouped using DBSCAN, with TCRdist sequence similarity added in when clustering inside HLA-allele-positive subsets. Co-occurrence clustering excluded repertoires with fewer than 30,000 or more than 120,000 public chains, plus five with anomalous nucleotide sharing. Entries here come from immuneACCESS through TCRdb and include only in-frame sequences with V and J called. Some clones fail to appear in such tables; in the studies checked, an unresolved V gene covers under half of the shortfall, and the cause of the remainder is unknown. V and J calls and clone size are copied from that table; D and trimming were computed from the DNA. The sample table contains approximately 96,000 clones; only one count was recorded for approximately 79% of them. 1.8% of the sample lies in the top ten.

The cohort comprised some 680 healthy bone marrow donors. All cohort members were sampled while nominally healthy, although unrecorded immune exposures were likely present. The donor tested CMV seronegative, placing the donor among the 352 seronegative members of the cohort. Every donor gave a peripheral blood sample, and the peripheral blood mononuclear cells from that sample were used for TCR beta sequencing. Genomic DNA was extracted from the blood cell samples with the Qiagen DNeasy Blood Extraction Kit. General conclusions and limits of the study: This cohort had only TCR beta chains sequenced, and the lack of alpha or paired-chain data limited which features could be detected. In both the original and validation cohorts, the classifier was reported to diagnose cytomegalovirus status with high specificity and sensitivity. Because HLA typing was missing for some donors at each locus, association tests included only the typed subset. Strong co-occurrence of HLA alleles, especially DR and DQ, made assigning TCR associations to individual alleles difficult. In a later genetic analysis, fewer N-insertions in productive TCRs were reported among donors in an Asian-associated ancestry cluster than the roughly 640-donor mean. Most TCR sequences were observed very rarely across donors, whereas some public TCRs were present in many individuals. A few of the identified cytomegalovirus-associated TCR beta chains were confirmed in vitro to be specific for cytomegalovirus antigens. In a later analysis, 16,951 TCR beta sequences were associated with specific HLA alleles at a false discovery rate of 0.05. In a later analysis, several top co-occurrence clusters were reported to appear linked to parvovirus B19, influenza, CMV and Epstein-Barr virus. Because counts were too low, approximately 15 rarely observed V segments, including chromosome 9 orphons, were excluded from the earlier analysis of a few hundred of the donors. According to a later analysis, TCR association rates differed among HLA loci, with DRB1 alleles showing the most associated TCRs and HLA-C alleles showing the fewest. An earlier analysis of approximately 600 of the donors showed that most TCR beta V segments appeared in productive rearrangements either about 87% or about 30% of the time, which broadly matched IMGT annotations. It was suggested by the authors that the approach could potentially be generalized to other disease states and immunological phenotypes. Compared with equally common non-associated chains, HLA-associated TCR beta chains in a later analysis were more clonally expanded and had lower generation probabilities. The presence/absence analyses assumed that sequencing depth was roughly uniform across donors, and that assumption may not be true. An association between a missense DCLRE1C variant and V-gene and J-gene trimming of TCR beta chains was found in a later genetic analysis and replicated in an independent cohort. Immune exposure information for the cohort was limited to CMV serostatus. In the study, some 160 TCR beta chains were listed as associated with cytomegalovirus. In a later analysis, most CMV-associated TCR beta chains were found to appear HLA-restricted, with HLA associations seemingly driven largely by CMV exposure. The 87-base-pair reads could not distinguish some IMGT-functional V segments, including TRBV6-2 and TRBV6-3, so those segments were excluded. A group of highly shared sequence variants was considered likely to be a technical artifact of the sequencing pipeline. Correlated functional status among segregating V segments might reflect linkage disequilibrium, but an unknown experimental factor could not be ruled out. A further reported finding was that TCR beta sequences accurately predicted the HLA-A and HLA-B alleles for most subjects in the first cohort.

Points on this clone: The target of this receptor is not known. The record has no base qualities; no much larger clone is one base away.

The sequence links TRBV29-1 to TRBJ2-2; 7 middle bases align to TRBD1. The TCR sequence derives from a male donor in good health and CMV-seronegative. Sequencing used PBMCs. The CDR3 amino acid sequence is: CSVRQGNTGELFF. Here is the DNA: TGCAGCGTTCGACAGGGAAACACCGGGGAGCTGTTTTTT.